This T cell receptor (beta chain) emerged from a study of a mutant IDH1 vaccine in newly diagnosed glioma. At the level of the study: Patients in the study were vaccinated eight times, receiving shots in weeks 1, 3, 5, 7, 11, 15, 19 and 23. The start of vaccination came 4-6 weeks after radiotherapy alone, or with temozolomide cycles.

General observations from the study: Seemingly, pseudoprogression had no relation to changes in the top peripheral T cell clonotypes.

Time point reported: week 11, during vaccination. The study gave 300 ug of mutant IDH1 20-mer peptide per vaccine dose, with topical imiquimod. Astrocytomas that were new, WHO grade 3 or 4, IDH1-mutant and ATRX-lost were present in the donors. V lost 2 bases to trimming and J lost 3 bases; unmatched junction nucleotides: 5. CDR1 and CDR2 (germline): SGHRS, YFSETQ. This CDR3 contains 14 residues. Here immunoSEQ multiplex PCR was the method, and the copy in TCRdb shows in-frame clones only, minus some. The table lists 25,000 to 35,000 clones, 90% of them singletons. This clone was seen once. Its target is not known.

This TCR was sampled from a man younger than 35 with glioma. J is TRBJ2-7 and V is TRBV5-1, with 7 bases aligning to TRBD1. Sequences were derived from PBMCs, sampled from a glioma patient whose treatment included an IDH1 peptide vaccine. This chain's CDR3 is CASSFEGAGYEQYF. The CDR3 DNA follows: TGCGCCAGCAGCTTCGAGGGGGCCGGCTACGAGCAGTACTTC.